This T cell receptor (beta chain) was recorded in a study of blood T cells in healthy people across ages (dated by TCRdb to between 2014 and 2017). Looking at the study overall: In model experiments, roughly one uniquely barcoded TCR beta cDNA molecule per two T cells was captured by template switching. Using deep sequencing normalized with unique cDNA molecular identifiers, the study measured how TCR beta repertoire diversity changes with age. The donors were divided into four age groups: young (average around 15 years), middle-aged (around 41), aged (roughly 66) and long-lived (about 90). To avoid experimental bias, donors of different ages were randomly spread across the sequencing lanes. Using the same blood draw, the study looked at two additional independent replicas of 1 million unique cDNA reads for two donors, one aged 18 to 30 and the other aged 80 or older. General findings and caveats noted by the study authors: Observed TCR beta diversity correlated strongly with the percentage of naive T cells measured by flow cytometry. Bulk unsorted PBMC profiling prevented conclusive comparison of naive and antigen-experienced compartments. Estimates of total diversity based on one million sequenced T cells were considered lower bounds and underestimates. The long-lived group showed more naive CD4+ T cells, fewer expanded clones and increased TCR diversity than the aged group, suggesting age selection. As age increased, observed TCR beta diversity per million T cells dropped in a roughly linear way, and a significant reduction was already evident by age roughly 40. Because the CMV infection status of the donors was unknown, age-related changes in expanded clonotypes may potentially have been confounded.

The roughly 39 donors, aged roughly 6 to 90 years, were systemically healthy Caucasian individuals from Russia. Approximately 9.7 milliliters of peripheral blood were drawn from each donor into EDTA-treated Vacutainer tubes. Ficoll-Paque density-gradient centrifugation was used to isolate PBMCs, with at least 6.5 million per sample. Total RNA was extracted from PBMCs with Trizol reagent, with at least 6 micrograms obtained per sample. For every donor, flow cytometry on a PBMC aliquot measured the percentage of naive CD45RAhigh/CD27high T cells. Comment on this clonotype: Its antigen specificity is not known. No per-base quality is available; no much larger clone lies one base away.

Receptor amplification or capture employed 5' RACE. A second PCR of roughly 7 to 11 cycles was performed with a sample-barcoded 5' primer and a J-beta primer mix. A template-switch 5' adaptor carrying 12 random nucleotides introduced a unique molecular identifier onto each TCR beta cDNA molecule. At least 2.5 million CDR3-containing paired-end reads were obtained from each sample. First-strand cDNA was synthesized from all RNA with the Mint cDNA synthesis kit, primed by a TRBC-specific oligonucleotide. After uracil-DNA glycosylase treatment, a first 18-cycle PCR used universal primers M1SS and BC2_uni_R on all cDNA. Under the source paper's analysis protocol: Normalization of each sample was performed by random selection of 1 million high-quality reads, each carrying a distinct molecular identifier. Instead of being binned into consensus sequences, reads with shared molecular identifiers were discarded. MiTCR, set to a Q25 quality threshold and the strictest error-elimination algorithm, was used for CDR3 identification, clonotype clustering and error correction. A nonparametric unseen species model with Euler transformation was used to estimate lower-bound total TCR beta diversity. The public sequencing data were trimmed at Q25 with fastp and processed into clonotypes with MiXCR by TCRdb, which kept only in-frame beta chains. Records with the same CDR3 protein are collapsed into one entry carrying the most frequent genes and DNA. These V and J calls are TCRdb output, not the study's own analysis. Within this sample are roughly 1.9 million distinct CDR3 sequences, with 35% to 50% of them counted one time only. The ten largest clones take up roughly 24% of the sample.

Sequencing input: blood. The receptor was derived from a human donor in good health.

The CDR3 has the sequence CSASTDSNQPQHF. The DNA reads as follows: TGCAGTGCGTCGACGGATAGCAATCAGCCCCAGCATTTT. This receptor chain uses TRBV20-1 and TRBJ1-5, with the identity of the D gene unclear. The junction carries 9 bases between V and J, which are trimmed by 6 bases and 0 bases respectively. From the germline V gene (reference sequence), CDR1 is DFQATT and CDR2 is SNEGSKA. Counted from cysteine to phenylalanine, this CDR3 has 13 amino acids. The read is trimmed to its CDR3 DNA, 39 bases read in frame from base 1.